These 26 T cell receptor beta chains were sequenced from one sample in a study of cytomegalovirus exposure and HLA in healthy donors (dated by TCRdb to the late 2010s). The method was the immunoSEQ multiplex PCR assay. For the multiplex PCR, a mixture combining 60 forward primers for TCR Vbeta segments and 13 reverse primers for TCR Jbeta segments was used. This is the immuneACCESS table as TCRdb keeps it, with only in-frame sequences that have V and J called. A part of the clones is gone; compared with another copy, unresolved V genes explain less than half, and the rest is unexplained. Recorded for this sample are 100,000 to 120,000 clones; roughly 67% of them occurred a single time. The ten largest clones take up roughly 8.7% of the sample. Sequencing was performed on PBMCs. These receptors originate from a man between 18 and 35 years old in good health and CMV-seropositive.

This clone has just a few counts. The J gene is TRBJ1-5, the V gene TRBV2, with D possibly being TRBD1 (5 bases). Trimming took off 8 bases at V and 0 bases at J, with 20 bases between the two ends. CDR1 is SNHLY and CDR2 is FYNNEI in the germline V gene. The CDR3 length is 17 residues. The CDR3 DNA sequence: TGTGCCAGCTCCTTCGGGGACTCTCGGCCTAGCAATCAGCCCCAGCATTTT. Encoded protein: CASSFGDSRPSNQPQHF.

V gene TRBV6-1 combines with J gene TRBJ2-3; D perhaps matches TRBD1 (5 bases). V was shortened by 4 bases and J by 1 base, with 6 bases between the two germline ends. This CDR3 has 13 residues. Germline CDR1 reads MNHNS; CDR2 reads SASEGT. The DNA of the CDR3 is TGTGCCAGCAGTGTACAGGGCACAGATACGCAGTATTTT. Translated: CASSVQGTDTQYF.

In DNA form, the CDR3 reads TGTGCCAGCAGGAAAAGCGGGGCCCAGGGCGAGCAGTACGTC. As protein: CASRKSGAQGEQYV. The V call is TRBV6-5, the J call TRBJ2-7, with 7 bases aligning to TRBD2. CDR1 is MNHEY, CDR2 SVGAGI, per germline. There are 14 residues in the CDR3. The junction had 11 bases not matched to a gene; V was cut back by 6 bases and J by 6 bases.

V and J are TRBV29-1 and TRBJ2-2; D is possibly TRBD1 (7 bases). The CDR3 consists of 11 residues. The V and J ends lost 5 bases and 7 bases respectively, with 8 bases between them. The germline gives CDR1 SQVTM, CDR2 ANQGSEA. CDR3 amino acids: CSVQGGGELFF. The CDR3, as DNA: TGCAGCGTTCAGGGGGGCGGGGAGCTGTTTTTT.

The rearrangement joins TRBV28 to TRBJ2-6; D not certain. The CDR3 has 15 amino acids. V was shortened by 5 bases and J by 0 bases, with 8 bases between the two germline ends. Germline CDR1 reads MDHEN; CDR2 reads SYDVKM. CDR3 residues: CASSAPSSGANVLTF. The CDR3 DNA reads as TGTGCCAGCAGTGCCCCGAGCTCTGGGGCCAACGTCCTGACTTTC.

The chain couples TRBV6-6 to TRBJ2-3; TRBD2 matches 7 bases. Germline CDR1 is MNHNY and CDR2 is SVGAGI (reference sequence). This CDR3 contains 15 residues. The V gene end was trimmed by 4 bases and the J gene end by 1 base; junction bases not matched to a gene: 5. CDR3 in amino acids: CASSSPGLRTDTQYF. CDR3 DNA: TGTGCCAGCAGTTCACCGGGACTACGCACAGATACGCAGTATTTT.

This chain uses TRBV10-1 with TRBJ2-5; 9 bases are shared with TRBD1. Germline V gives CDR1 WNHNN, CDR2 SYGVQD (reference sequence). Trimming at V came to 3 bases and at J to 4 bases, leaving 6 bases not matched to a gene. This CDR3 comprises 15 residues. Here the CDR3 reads CASSDYRGRGETQYF. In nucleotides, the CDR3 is TGCGCCAGCAGTGACTACAGGGGGCGAGGAGAGACCCAGTACTTC.

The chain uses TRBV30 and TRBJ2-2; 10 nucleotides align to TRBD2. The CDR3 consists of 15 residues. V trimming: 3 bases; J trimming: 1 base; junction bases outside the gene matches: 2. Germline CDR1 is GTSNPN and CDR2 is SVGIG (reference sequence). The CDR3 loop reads CAWRAGGKNTGELFF. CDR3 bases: TGTGCCTGGAGAGCGGGGGGGAAGAACACCGGGGAGCTGTTTTTT.

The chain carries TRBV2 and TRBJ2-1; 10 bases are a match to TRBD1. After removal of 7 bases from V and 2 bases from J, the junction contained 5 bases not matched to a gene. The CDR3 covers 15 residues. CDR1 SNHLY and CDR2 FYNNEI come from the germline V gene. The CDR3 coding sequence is TGTGCCAGCAATCGACAGGGGGCGGCCTACAATGAGCAGTTCTTC. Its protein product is CASNRQGAAYNEQFF.

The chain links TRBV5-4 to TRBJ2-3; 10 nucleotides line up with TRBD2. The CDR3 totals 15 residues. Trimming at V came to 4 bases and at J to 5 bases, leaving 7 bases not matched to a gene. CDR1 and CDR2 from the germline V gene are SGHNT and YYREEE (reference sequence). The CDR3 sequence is CASSPWVAGGDTQYF. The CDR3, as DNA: TGTGCCAGCAGCCCTTGGGTAGCGGGGGGAGATACGCAGTATTTT.

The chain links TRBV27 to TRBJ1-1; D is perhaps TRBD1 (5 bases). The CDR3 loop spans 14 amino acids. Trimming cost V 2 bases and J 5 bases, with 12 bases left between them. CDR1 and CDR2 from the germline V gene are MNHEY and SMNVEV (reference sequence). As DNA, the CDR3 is TGTGCCAGCAGTTTAACAGGTCCAGGAACTGAAGCTTTCTTT. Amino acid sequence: CASSLTGPGTEAFF.

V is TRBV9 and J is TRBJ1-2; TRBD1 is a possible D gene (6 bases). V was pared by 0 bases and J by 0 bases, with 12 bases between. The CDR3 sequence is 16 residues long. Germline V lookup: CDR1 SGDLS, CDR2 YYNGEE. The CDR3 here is CASSVARGGANYGYTF. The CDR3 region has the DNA TGTGCCAGCAGCGTAGCTCGAGGGGGGGCTAACTATGGCTACACCTTC.

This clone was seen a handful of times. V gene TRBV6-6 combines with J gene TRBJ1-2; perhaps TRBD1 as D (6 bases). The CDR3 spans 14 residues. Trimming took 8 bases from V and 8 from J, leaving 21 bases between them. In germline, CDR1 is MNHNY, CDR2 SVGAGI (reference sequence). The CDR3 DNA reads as TGTGCCAGCTCGAAAGGGGGGGGGCGGGGAGGCTACACCTTC. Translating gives CASSKGGGRGGYTF.

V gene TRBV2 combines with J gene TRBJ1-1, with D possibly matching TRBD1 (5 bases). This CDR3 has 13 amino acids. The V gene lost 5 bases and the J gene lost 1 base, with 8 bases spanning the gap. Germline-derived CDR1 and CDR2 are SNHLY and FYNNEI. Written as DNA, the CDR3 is TGTGCCAGCAGTCAGGGCGCGAACACTGAAGCTTTCTTT. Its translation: CASSQGANTEAFF.

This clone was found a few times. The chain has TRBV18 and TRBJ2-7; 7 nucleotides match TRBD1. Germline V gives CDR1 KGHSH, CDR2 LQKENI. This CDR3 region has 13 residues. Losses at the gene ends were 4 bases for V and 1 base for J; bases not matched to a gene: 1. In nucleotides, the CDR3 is TGTGCCAGCTCACTGACAGGGTCCTACGAGCAGTACTTC. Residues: CASSLTGSYEQYF.

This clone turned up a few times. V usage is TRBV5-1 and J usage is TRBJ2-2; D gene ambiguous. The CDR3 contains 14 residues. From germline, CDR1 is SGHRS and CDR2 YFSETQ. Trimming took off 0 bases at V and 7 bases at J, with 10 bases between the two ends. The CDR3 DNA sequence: TGCGCCAGCAGCTTGGATTCGGGTTACGGGGAGCTGTTTTTT. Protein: CASSLDSGYGELFF.

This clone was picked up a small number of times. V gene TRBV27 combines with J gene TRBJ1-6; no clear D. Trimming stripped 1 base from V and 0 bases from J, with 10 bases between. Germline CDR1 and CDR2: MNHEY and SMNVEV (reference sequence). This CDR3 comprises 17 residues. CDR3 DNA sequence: TGTGCCAGCAGTTTATGGTCAGCGAGCTCCTATAATTCACCCCTCCACTTT. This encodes CASSLWSASSYNSPLHF.

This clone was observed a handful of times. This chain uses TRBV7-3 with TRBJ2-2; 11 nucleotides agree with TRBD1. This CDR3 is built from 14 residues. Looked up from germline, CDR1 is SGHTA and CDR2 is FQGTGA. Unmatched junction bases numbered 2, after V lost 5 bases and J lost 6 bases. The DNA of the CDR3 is TGTGCCAGCAGCGGACAGGGGGCGTCCGGGGAGCTGTTTTTT. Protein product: CASSGQGASGELFF.

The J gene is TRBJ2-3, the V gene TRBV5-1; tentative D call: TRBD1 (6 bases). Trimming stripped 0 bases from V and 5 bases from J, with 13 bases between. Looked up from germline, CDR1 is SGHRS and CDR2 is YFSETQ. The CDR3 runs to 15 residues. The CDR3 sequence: CASSLVRGLGDTQYF. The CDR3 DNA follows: TGCGCCAGCAGCTTGGTGAGGGGGTTGGGAGATACGCAGTATTTT.

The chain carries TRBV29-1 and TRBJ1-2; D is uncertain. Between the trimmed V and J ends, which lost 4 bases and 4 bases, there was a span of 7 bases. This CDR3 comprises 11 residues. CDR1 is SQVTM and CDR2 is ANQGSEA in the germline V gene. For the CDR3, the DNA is TGCAGCGTTGGTGAGGGCTATGGCTACACCTTC. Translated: CSVGEGYGYTF.

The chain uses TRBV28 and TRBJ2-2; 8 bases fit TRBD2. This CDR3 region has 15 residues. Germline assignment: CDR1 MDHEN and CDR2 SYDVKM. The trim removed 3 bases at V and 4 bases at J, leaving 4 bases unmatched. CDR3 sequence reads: CASSFRGGRTGELFF. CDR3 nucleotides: TGTGCCAGCAGTTTCCGGGGGGGCCGCACCGGGGAGCTGTTTTTT.

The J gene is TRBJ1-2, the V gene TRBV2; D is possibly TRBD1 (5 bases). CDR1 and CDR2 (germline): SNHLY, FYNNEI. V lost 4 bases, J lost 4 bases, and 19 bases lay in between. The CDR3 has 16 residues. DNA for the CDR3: TGTGCCAGCAGTGCGGAAGTGGGGGGTATACTCTATGGCTACACCTTC. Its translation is CASSAEVGGILYGYTF.

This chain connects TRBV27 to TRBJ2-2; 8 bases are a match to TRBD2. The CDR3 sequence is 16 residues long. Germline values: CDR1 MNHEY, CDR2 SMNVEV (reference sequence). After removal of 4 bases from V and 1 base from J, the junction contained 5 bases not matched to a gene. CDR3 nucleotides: TGTGCCAGCAGTTGGCTCAGCGGGGGGAACACCGGGGAGCTGTTTTTT. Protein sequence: CASSWLSGGNTGELFF.

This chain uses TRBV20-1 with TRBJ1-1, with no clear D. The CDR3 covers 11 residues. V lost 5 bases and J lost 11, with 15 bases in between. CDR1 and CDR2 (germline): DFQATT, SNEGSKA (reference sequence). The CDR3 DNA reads TGCAGTGCTGGAAAGGACTTGTTGGCTTTCTTT. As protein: CSAGKDLLAFF.

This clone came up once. The CDR3 bases are TGTGCCAGCAGTTTATGGGGCCCGCGGTCTAAAGCCCATACGCAGTATTTT. Translated: CASSLWGPRSKAHTQYF. This rearrangement joins TRBV27 to TRBJ2-3; D might be TRBD1 (5 bases). Trimming cost V 1 base and J 7 bases, with 21 bases left between them. The CDR3 extends over 17 amino acids. Germline loops: CDR1 MNHEY, CDR2 SMNVEV (reference sequence).

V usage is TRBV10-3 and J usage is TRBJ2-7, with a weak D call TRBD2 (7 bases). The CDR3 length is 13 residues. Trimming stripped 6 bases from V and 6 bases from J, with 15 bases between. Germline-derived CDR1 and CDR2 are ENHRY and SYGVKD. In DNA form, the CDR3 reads TGTGCCATCAGGGGGACGAGGGGGGGCGAGCAGTACGTC. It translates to CAIRGTRGGEQYV.